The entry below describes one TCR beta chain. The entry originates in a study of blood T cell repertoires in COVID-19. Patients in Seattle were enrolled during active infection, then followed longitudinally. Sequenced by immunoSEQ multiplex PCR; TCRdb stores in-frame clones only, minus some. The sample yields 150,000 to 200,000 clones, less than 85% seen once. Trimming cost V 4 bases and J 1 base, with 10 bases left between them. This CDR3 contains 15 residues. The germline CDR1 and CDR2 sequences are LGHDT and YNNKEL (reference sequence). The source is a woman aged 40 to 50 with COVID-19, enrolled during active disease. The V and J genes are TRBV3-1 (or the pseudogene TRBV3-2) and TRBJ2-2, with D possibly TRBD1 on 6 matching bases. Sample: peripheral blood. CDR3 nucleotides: TGTGCCAGCAGCCGACGCAGGGGGAACACCGGGGAGCTGTTTTTT. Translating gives CASSRRRGNTGELFF.